This is a list of T cell receptor beta chains from one sample in a study of T cell responses to AZD1222 COVID-19 vaccine. Sequenced by immunoSEQ multiplex PCR; TCRdb stores in-frame clones only, minus some. The sample has around 150,000 clones; around 90% are singletons. The source was peripheral blood, collected 28 days after the second AZD1222 dose. Receptors were obtained from an adult who received the AZD1222 COVID-19 vaccine. Both conserved end residues are part of each CDR3. The D gene is left open where the match is weak. Clone size, where shown, is once, few, many, or a class for clones that have expanded.

v_call: TRBV9
d_call: -
clone_size: -
cdr3_length: 15
j_call: TRBJ1-1
cdr3_aa: CASSVSSRENTEAFF
cdr3_nt: TGTGCCAGCAGCGTTAGTTCCAGAGAGAACACTGAAGCTTTCTTT

v_call: TRBV30
d_call: TRBD1
clone_size: -
cdr3_length: 13
j_call: TRBJ1-1
cdr3_aa: CACRTGGNTEAFF
cdr3_nt: TGTGCCTGCCGGACAGGGGGGAACACTGAAGCTTTCTTT

v_call: TRBV30
d_call: -
clone_size: -
cdr3_length: 13
j_call: TRBJ1-1
cdr3_aa: CAWSISGLSEAFF
cdr3_nt: TGTGCCTGGAGTATATCAGGGCTGTCTGAAGCTTTCTTT

v_call: TRBV24-1
d_call: TRBD1
clone_size: few
cdr3_length: 16
j_call: TRBJ1-1
cdr3_aa: CATSDSGTAGFREAFF
cdr3_nt: TGTGCCACCAGTGATTCCGGGACAGCAGGATTTCGTGAAGCTTTCTTT

v_call: TRBV28
d_call: TRBD2
clone_size: once
cdr3_length: 16
j_call: TRBJ2-1
cdr3_aa: CASRPSGASGSNEQFF
cdr3_nt: TGTGCCAGCAGACCGAGCGGGGCTAGCGGGTCCAATGAGCAGTTCTTC

v_call: TRBV4-1
d_call: -
clone_size: few
cdr3_length: 16
j_call: TRBJ1-1
cdr3_aa: CASSRGTRVGNTEAFF
cdr3_nt: TGCGCCAGCAGCCGAGGGACACGAGTGGGGAACACTGAAGCTTTCTTT

v_call: TRBV3-1/TRBV3-2
d_call: -
clone_size: -
cdr3_length: 15
j_call: TRBJ1-5
cdr3_aa: CASSQEGTGSQPQHF
cdr3_nt: TGTGCCAGCAGCCAAGAAGGTACAGGGAGTCAGCCCCAGCATTTT

v_call: TRBV15
d_call: -
clone_size: -
cdr3_length: 14
j_call: TRBJ1-2
cdr3_aa: CATSIPGKNYGYTF
cdr3_nt: TGTGCCACCAGCATTCCGGGGAAGAACTATGGCTACACCTTC

v_call: TRBV5-1
d_call: TRBD2
clone_size: -
cdr3_length: 14
j_call: TRBJ2-7
cdr3_aa: CASSRSGETYEQYF
cdr3_nt: TGCGCCAGCAGCCGTAGCGGGGAGACCTACGAGCAGTACTTC

v_call: TRBV10-3
d_call: TRBD2
clone_size: -
cdr3_length: 13
j_call: TRBJ2-7
cdr3_aa: CAINGGETYEQYF
cdr3_nt: TGTGCCATCAATGGGGGGGAGACCTACGAGCAGTACTTC

v_call: TRBV19
d_call: -
clone_size: -
cdr3_length: 14
j_call: TRBJ1-4
cdr3_aa: CASSIWATNEKLFF
cdr3_nt: TGTGCCAGTAGTATATGGGCAACTAATGAAAAACTGTTTTTT

v_call: TRBV18
d_call: -
clone_size: -
cdr3_length: 14
j_call: TRBJ2-7
cdr3_aa: CASSPGTGVYGQYF
cdr3_nt: TGTGCCAGCTCACCAGGTACCGGGGTATACGGGCAGTACTTC

v_call: TRBV6-2/TRBV6-3
d_call: -
clone_size: -
cdr3_length: 15
j_call: TRBJ2-3
cdr3_aa: CASSYRFLGTDTQYF
cdr3_nt: TGTGCCAGCAGTTATCGGTTTCTAGGCACAGATACGCAGTATTTT

v_call: TRBV7-9
d_call: -
clone_size: once
cdr3_length: 14
j_call: TRBJ2-7
cdr3_aa: CASSSAGLPYEQYF
cdr3_nt: TGTGCCAGCAGCTCCGCCGGGTTACCCTACGAGCAGTACTTC